The T cell receptor (beta chain) described here comes from a study of blood T cell repertoires in COVID-19. On the study more broadly: Specimens from acute and convalescent COVID-19 originated in the United States, Italy and Spain. The cDNA or gDNA used as material had been derived from T cells, B-cell-depleted T cells, or PBMCs.

Under the authors' procedure: Using reference gene primer amplification, nucleated cell counts were estimated. TCRdb's copy holds only in-frame clones and misses some; the assay was immunoSEQ multiplex PCR. That table furnishes V, J and clone size, whereas the DNA furnished D and trimming. The sample gives 290,000 or so clones, approximately 82% of which show up once; roughly 5.3% is in the top ten. The age range of participants was 18 to 89 years, with residence in more than 20 US areas. Trimming removed 2 bases from V and 0 bases from J, with 12 bases in between. The CDR3 is 16 amino acids. Looked up from germline, CDR1 is SGHRS and CDR2 is YFSETQ.

The rearrangement joins TRBV5-1 to TRBJ2-1, with D possibly being TRBD2 (6 bases). The sequenced material came from PBMCs or T cells enriched from blood (not recorded which). The receptor's source is a man aged 40-50 years who had been exposed to COVID-19. The CDR3 here is CASSLNGGSSYNEQFF. The CDR3 DNA sequence: TGCGCCAGCAGCTTAAATGGGGGGAGCTCCTACAATGAGCAGTTCTTC.